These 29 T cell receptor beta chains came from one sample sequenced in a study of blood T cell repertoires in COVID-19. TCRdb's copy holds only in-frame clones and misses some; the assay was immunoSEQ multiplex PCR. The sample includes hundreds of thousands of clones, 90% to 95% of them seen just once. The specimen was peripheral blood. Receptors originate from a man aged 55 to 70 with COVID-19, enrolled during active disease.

The CDR3 bases are TGTGCCAGCAGAGCCGACTTGGGACTAGCGGGAAATGAGCAGTTCTTC. Translated, it gives CASRADLGLAGNEQFF. The chain carries TRBV2 and TRBJ2-1; TRBD2 aligns across 13 bases. Germline V gene data show CDR1 as SNHLY and CDR2 as FYNNEI. With V trimmed by 6 bases and J by 7 bases, 9 bases remained unmatched. The CDR3 runs 16 residues.

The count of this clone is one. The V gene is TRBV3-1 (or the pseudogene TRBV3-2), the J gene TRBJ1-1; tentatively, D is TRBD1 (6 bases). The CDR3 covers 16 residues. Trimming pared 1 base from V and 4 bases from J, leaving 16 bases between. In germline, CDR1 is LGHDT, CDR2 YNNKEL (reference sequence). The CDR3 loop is CASSQVGARIGTEAFF. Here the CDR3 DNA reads TGTGCCAGCAGCCAAGTGGGGGCAAGGATTGGCACTGAAGCTTTCTTT.

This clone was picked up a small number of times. CDR3 loop: CATSWGRENGYTF. In DNA, the CDR3 is TGTGCCACGTCCTGGGGGCGGGAGAATGGCTACACCTTC. The rearrangement joins TRBV2 to TRBJ1-2; D is possibly TRBD1 (6 bases). V dropped 10 bases and J dropped 6 bases, with 18 bases sitting between them. The CDR3 sequence is 13 residues long. Germline-derived CDR1 and CDR2 are SNHLY and FYNNEI.

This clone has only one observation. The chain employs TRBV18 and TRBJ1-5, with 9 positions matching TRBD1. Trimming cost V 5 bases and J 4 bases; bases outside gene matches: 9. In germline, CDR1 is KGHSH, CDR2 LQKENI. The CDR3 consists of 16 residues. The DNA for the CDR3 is TGTGCCAGCTCAGGCCCGGGACAGGGAACAAATCAGCCCCAGCATTTT. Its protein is CASSGPGQGTNQPQHF.

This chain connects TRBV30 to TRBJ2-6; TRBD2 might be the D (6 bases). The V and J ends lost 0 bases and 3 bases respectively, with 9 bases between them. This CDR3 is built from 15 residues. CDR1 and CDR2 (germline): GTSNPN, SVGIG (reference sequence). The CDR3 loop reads CAWSVGGVGANVLTF. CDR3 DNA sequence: TGTGCCTGGAGTGTAGGCGGGGTTGGGGCCAACGTCCTGACTTTC. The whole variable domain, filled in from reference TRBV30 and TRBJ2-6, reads SQTIHQWPATLVQPVGSPLSLECTVEGTSNPNLYWYRQAAGRGLQLLFYSVGIGQISSEVPQNLSASRPQDRQFILSSKKLLLSDSGFYLCAWSVGGVGANVLTFGAGSRLTVL.

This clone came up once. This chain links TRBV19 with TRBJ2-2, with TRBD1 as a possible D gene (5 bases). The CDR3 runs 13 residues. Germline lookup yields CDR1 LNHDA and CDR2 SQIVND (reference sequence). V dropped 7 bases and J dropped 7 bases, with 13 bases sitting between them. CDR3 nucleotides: TGTGCCAGTATGCAGGGATCGGGCGGGGAGCTGTTTTTT. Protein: CASMQGSGGELFF.

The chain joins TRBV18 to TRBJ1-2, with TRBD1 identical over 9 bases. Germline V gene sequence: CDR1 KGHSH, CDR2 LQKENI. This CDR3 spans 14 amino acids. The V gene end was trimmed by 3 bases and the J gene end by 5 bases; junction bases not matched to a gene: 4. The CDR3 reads CASSPTGQGYGYTF. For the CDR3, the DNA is TGTGCCAGCTCACCGACGGGACAGGGTTATGGCTACACCTTC.

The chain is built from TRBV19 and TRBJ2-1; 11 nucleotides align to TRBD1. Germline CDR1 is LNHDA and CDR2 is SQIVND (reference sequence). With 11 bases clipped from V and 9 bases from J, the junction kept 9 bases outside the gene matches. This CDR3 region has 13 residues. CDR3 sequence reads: CAGGTGGKSEQFF. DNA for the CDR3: TGTGCCGGAGGGACAGGGGGGAAGAGTGAGCAGTTCTTC.

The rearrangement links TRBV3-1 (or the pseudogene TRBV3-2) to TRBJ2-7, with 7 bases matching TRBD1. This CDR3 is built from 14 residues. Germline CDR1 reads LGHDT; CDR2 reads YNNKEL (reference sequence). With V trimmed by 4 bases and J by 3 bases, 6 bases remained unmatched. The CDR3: CASSLGTVSYEQYF. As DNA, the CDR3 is TGTGCCAGCAGCCTCGGGACAGTCAGCTACGAGCAGTACTTC.

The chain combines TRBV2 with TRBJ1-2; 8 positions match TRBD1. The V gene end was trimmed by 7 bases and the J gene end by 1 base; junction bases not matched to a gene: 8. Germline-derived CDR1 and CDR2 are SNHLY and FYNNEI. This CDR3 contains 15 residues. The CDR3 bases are TGTGCCAGCACCGCCAGGACAGGGCTTAACTATGGCTACACCTTC. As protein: CASTARTGLNYGYTF.

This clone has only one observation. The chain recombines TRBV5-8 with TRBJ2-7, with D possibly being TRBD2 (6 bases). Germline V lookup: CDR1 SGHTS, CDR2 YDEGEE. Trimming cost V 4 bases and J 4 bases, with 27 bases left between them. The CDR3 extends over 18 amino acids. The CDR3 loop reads CASSTRALGLGARYEQYF. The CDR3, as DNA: TGTGCCAGCAGCACTCGAGCCCTGGGACTTGGGGCGAGGTACGAGCAGTACTTC.

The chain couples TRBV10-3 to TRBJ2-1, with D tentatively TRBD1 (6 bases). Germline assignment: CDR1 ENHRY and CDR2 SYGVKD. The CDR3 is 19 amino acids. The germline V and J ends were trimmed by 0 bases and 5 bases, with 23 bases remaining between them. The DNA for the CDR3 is TGTGCCATCAGTGAGTCTTTTCTCACGAAAGGACAGTTGAACAATGAGCAGTTCTTC. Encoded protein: CAISESFLTKGQLNNEQFF.

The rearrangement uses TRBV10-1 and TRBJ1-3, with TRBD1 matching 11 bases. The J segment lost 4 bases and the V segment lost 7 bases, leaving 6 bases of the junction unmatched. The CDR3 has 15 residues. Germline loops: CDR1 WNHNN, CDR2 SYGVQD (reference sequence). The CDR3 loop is CASKGTGGRGNTIYF. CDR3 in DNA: TGCGCCAGCAAGGGGACAGGGGGGAGAGGAAACACCATATATTTT.

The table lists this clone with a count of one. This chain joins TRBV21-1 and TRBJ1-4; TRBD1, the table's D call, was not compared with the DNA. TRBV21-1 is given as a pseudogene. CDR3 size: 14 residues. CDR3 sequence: CATNDRGLNEKLFF. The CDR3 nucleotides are TGTGCCACCAATGACAGGGGCCTTAATGAAAAACTGTTTTTT.

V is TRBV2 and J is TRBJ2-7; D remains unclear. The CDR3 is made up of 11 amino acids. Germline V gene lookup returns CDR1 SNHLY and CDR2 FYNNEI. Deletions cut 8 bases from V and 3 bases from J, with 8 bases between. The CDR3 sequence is CASRSFYEQYF. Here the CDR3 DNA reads TGTGCCAGCCGGAGCTTCTACGAGCAGTACTTC.

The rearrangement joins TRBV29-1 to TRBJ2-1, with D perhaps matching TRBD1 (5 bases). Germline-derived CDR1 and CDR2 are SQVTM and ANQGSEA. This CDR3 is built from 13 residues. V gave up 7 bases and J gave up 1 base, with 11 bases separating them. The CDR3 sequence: CSAAGFSYNEQFF. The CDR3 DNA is TGCAGCGCTGCAGGGTTTTCCTACAATGAGCAGTTCTTC.

CDR3 sequence: CASSFTVLQGMNTEAFF. CDR3 in DNA: TGTGCCAGCAGCTTCACCGTCCTACAGGGGATGAACACTGAAGCTTTCTTT. The V gene is TRBV11-2, the J gene TRBJ1-1; 7 nucleotides agree with TRBD1. With V trimmed by 3 bases and J by 0 bases, 10 bases remained unmatched. Germline V gene data show CDR1 as SGHAT and CDR2 as FQNNGV. CDR3 length: 17 residues.

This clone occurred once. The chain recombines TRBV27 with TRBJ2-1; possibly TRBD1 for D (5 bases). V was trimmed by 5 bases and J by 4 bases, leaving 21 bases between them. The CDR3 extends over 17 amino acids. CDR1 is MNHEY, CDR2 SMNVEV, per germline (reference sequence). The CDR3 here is CASSPIGVTTEYNEQFF. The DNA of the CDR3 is TGTGCCAGCAGTCCTATAGGGGTTACAACCGAGTACAATGAGCAGTTCTTC.

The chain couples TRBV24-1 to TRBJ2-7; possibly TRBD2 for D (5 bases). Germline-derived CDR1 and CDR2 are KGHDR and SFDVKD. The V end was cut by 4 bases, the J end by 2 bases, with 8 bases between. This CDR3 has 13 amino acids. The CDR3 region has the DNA TGTGCCACCAGTGACACCGGGACCTACGAGCAGTACTTC. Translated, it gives CATSDTGTYEQYF.

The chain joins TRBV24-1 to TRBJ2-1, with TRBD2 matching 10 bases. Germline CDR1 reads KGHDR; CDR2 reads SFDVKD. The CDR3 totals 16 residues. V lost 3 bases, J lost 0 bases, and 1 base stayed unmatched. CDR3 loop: CATSDASGGSYNEQFF. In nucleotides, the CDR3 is TGTGCCACCAGTGATGCTAGCGGGGGCTCCTACAATGAGCAGTTCTTC.

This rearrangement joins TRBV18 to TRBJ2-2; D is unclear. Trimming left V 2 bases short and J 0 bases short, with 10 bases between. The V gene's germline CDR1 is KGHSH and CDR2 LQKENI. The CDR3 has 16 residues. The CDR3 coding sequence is TGTGCCAGCTCACCAAACCGGCGGACGAACACCGGGGAGCTGTTTTTT. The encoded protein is CASSPNRRTNTGELFF.

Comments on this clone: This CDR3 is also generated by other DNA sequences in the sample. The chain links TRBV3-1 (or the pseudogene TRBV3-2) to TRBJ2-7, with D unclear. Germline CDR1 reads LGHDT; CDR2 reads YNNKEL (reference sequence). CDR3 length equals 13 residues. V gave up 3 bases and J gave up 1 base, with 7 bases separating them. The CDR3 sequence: CASSQAVSYEQYF. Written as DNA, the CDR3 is TGTGCCAGCAGCCAGGCCGTTTCCTACGAGCAGTACTTC.

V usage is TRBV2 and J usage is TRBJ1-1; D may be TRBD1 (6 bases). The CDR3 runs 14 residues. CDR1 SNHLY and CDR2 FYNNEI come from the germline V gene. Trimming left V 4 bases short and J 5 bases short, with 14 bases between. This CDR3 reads CASSVETGWTEAFF. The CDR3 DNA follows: TGTGCCAGCAGTGTTGAGACAGGCTGGACTGAAGCTTTCTTT. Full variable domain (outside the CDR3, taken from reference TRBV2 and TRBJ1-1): EPEVTQTPSHQVTQMGQEVILRCVPISNHLYFYWYRQILGQKVEFLVSFYNNEISEKSEIFDDQFSVERPDGSNFTLKIRSTKLEDSAMYFCASSVETGWTEAFFGQGTRLTVV.

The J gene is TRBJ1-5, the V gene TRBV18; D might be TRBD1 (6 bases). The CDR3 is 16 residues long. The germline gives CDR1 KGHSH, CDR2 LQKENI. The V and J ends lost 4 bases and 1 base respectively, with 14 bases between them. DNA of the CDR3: TGTGCCAGCTCACTCTACAGGGACGCGAGCAATCAGCCCCAGCATTTT. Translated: CASSLYRDASNQPQHF.

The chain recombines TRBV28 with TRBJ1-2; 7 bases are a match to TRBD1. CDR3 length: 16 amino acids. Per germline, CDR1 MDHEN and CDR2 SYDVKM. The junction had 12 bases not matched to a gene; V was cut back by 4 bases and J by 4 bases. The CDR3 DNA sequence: TGTGCCAGCAGTTCCGGGACAGACCCCGTCCTCTATGGCTACACCTTC. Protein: CASSSGTDPVLYGYTF.

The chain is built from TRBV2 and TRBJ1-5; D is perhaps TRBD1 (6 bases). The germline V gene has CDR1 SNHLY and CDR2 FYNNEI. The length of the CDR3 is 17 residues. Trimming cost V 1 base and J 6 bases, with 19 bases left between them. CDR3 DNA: TGTGCCAGCAGTGAAGAGGGACAACGGTCGAAAGGTCAGCCCCAGCATTTT. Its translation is CASSEEGQRSKGQPQHF.

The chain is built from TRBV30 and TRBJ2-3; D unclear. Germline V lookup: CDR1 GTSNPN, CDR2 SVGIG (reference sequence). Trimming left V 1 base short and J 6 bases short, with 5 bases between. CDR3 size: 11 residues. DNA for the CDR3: TGTGCCTGGAGTGGTCAGGATACGCAGTATTTT. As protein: CAWSGQDTQYF.

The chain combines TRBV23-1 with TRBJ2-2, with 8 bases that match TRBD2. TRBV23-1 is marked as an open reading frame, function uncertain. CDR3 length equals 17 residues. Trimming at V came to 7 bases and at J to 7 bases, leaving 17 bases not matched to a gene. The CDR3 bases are TGCGCCAGCATCCTCAGGTGCGGGAGGAGTCTAATCGGGGAGCTGTTTTTT. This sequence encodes CASILRCGRSLIGELFF.

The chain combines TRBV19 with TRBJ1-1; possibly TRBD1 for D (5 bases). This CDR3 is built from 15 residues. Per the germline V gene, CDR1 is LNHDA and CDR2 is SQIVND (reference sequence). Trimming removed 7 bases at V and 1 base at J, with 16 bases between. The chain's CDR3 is CASKSQGGTNTEAFF. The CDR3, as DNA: TGTGCCAGTAAGTCCCAGGGAGGAACGAACACTGAAGCTTTCTTT.